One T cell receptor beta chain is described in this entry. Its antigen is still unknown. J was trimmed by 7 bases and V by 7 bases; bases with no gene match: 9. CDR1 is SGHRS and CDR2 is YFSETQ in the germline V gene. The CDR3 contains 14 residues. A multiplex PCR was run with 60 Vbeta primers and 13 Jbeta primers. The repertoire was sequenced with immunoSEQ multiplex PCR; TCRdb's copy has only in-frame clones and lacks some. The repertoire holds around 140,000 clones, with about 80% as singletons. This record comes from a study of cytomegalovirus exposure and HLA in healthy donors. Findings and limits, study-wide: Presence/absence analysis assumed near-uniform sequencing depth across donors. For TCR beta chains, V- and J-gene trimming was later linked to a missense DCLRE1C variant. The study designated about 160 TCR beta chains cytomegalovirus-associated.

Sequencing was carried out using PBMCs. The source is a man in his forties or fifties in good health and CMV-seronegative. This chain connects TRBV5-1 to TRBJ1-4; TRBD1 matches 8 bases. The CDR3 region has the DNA TGCGCCAGCGCAGACAGGGGAGGAGGTGAAAAACTGTTTTTT. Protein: CASADRGGGEKLFF. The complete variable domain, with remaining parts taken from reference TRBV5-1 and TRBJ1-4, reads KAGVTQTPRYLIKTRGQQVTLSCSPISGHRSVSWYQQTPGQGLQFLFEYFSETQRNKGNFPGRFSGRQFSNSRSEMNVSTLELGDSALYLCASADRGGGEKLFFGSGTQLSVL.